The entry that follows covers one T cell receptor beta chain sequence. Its specificity is not known. Germline V gives CDR1 SGHTA, CDR2 FQGTGA. With V trimmed by 5 bases and J by 6 bases, 11 bases remained unmatched. This CDR3 has 16 amino acids. Every one of the patients relapsed after autologous stem cell transplantation (brentuximab vedotin exposure was variable). The patients, who had relapsed/refractory classical Hodgkin lymphoma, achieved best responses of complete response, partial response or progressive disease. Profiling relied on immunoSEQ multiplex PCR, and the TCRdb table lists in-frame clones only, not all of them. The data show under 110,000 clones, with about 89% seen just once and 6.5% to 7.5% held by the top ten. This sample stems from a study of PD-1 blockade in classical Hodgkin lymphoma. General observations from the study: Newly diagnosed patients had diversity similar to the baseline diversity of complete responders. Reported findings placed baseline TCR diversity lower in newly diagnosed patients (compared with healthy donors).

The chain combines TRBV7-3 with TRBJ2-3; 10 bases map to TRBD2. The source material was peripheral blood mononuclear cells (PBMCs), sampled before the second cycle of nivolumab. This clonotype was sampled from a human donor with classical Hodgkin lymphoma. CDR3 amino acids: CASSPHSGGSADTQYF. In DNA form, the CDR3 reads TGTGCCAGCAGCCCTCATAGCGGGGGGTCCGCCGATACGCAGTATTTT.